This TCR beta chain emerged from a study of blood T cell repertoires in COVID-19. Authors' methods: Amplification from reference gene primers served as the basis for estimated nucleated cell counts. The method was immunoSEQ multiplex PCR; TCRdb's version includes in-frame clones alone and lacks a portion of them. Clone size and V and J calls were adopted from that table, with D and trimming inferred from the DNA. The sample has approximately 75,000 clones, 84% seen once. Material: peripheral blood. This clonotype was sampled from a woman aged 45-60 years with acute or convalescent COVID-19.

The CDR3 DNA sequence: TGTGCCAGCACCCAGGAGGGAGCTAACTATGGCTACACCTTC. Translated: CASTQEGANYGYTF. This sequence joins TRBV7-9 and TRBJ1-2; D unresolved. CDR1 is SEHNR and CDR2 is FQNEAQ in the germline V gene (reference sequence). The CDR3 extends over 14 amino acids. V lost 7 bases, J lost 0 bases, and 12 bases lay in between.